This T cell receptor beta chain was documented in a study of blood T cell repertoires in COVID-19. Study in general: T cells, B-cell-depleted T cells, or PBMCs provided the cDNA or gDNA that served as material.

Per the authors' pipeline: Using reference gene primer amplification, nucleated cell counts were estimated. The assay was immunoSEQ multiplex PCR, and TCRdb's table has in-frame clones only and misses some. V, J and clone size are taken as reported in that table, and D and trimming were inferred from the DNA itself. In the table there are about 160,000 clones, over 70% of which are singletons. The sample holds one count of this clone. Trimming pared 4 bases from V and 0 bases from J, leaving 11 bases between. The CDR3 totals 15 residues. Germline CDR1 SGHTS, CDR2 YDEGEE. The receptor was derived from a woman aged 60 to 75 who had recovered from COVID-19. Sequenced material: PBMCs or T cells enriched from blood (not recorded which). V gene TRBV5-8 combines with J gene TRBJ2-1; the D is unclear. CDR3 sequence: CASSRARSSYNEQFF. CDR3 sequence (DNA): TGTGCCAGCAGCAGAGCGAGAAGCTCCTACAATGAGCAGTTCTTC.